This T cell receptor beta chain was found in a study of PD-1 and CTLA-4 blockade in melanoma. The repertoire was sequenced with immunoSEQ multiplex PCR; TCRdb's copy has only in-frame clones and lacks some. The sample lists some 21,000 clones, 88% seen once, with approximately 8% in the top ten. This CDR3 has 15 residues. Germline values: CDR1 SGHDN, CDR2 FVKESK. Trimming removed 4 bases from V and 9 bases from J; junction bases left unmatched: 10. Sequences were derived from CD8+ T cells from peripheral blood, sampled before anti-PD-1 treatment. The rearrangement joins TRBV14 to TRBJ2-1; TRBD2 matches at 9 bases. The source is a human donor with melanoma. CDR3 residues: CASSLLASGDGEQFF. CDR3 in DNA: TGTGCCAGCAGCCTCTTGGCTAGCGGGGACGGTGAGCAGTTCTTC.